These T cell receptor beta chains were read from a single sample in a study of blood T cell repertoires in COVID-19. Repertoires were generated with immunoSEQ multiplex PCR, while TCRdb's copy carries only in-frame clones and drops some. This table holds approximately 360,000 clones, roughly 88% found once. The sequencing sample was made of PBMCs or T cells enriched from blood (not recorded which). These receptors were taken from a woman aged 30 to 39 with acute COVID-19. CDR3s include the opening cysteine and the closing phenylalanine or tryptophan. The order of the fields is D gene, J gene, V gene, CDR3 DNA, CDR3 protein. A D gene is named only where the DNA matches it firmly.

TRBD1	TRBJ1-5	TRBV19	TGTGCCAGTAGGGACCGGGACAGGGGGGGCTTGGGCAATCAGCCCCAGCATTTT	CASRDRDRGGLGNQPQHF
NA	TRBJ1-5	TRBV9	TGTGCCAGCAGCCATGGGGGGACCTATCAGCCCCAGCATTTT	CASSHGGTYQPQHF
TRBD1	TRBJ1-2	TRBV5-1	TGCGCCAGCAGAGCGACAGGGGGAAGCTACACCTTC	CASRATGGSYTF
NA	TRBJ1-6	TRBV27	TGTGCCAGCAGTTTTGGGGGAGGGAATTCACCCCTCCACTTT	CASSFGGGNSPLHF
TRBD1	TRBJ1-6	TRBV5-6	TGTGCCAGCAGCACCACAACCAGGGGGCGTAATTCACCCCTCCACTTT	CASSTTTRGRNSPLHF
TRBD1	TRBJ2-2	TRBV9	TGTGCCAGCAGCAGGGACAGGGTCTCCGGGGAGCTGTTTTTT	CASSRDRVSGELFF
TRBD2	TRBJ2-7	TRBV13	TGTGCCAGCAGCGGACTCGGGAGCGGGGGCTCCTACGAGCAGTACTTC	CASSGLGSGGSYEQYF
NA	TRBJ1-2	TRBV7-2	TGTGCCAGCAGCCTAAAAGGGGCCTATGGCTACACCTTC	CASSLKGAYGYTF
NA	TRBJ2-2	TRBV7-6	TGTGCCAGCAGCTTATACCTGGGCCCCACCGGGGAGCTGTTTTTT	CASSLYLGPTGELFF
TRBD1	TRBJ1-1	TRBV7-8	TGTGCCAGCAGCCAATACAGACCGGGACAGGTGAACACTGAAGCTTTCTTT	CASSQYRPGQVNTEAFF
NA	TRBJ1-1	TRBV18	TGTGCCAGCTCACCTCCTTCAGGCAGCACTGAAGCTTTCTTT	CASSPPSGSTEAFF
TRBD2	TRBJ2-3	TRBV4-2	TGTGCCAGCAGCCAAGAACTAGCGGTCCGCGATACGCAGTATTTT	CASSQELAVRDTQYF
NA	TRBJ2-2	TRBV7-3	TGTGCCAGCAGCTTAATCCACAAGAACACCGGGGAGCTGTTTTTT	CASSLIHKNTGELFF
NA	TRBJ1-3	TRBV18	TGTGCCAGCTCACCACCCGGCGTCGGGGGAAACACCATATATTTT	CASSPPGVGGNTIYF